The 9 T cell receptor beta chains below all came from one sample that was sequenced in a study of identical twins. TCRdb re-analysed the 5' RACE reads in MiXCR, keeping a single row per CDR3 protein. The profile shows approximately 600,000 distinct CDR3 sequences, 9.6% of them singletons. The sample also formed part of further work on yellow fever vaccine responses in identical twins.

Sequenced input: PBMCs. The receptor source for this set is a woman aged 18-35 years in good health.

The chain couples TRBV5-1 to TRBJ2-7, with D possibly being TRBD1 or TRBD2 (7 bases each). The CDR3 contains 15 residues. The V end was cut by 4 bases, the J end by 4 bases, with 18 bases between. Germline values: CDR1 SGHRS, CDR2 YFSETQ. CDR3 nucleotide sequence: TGCGCCAGCAGCATGGGGGGGGACAGCTCGTACGAGCAGTACTTC. Protein: CASSMGGDSSYEQYF.

V and J are TRBV20-1 and TRBJ2-3; TRBD1 might be the D (6 bases). This CDR3 has 15 amino acids. The V gene lost 0 bases and the J gene lost 0 bases, with 10 bases spanning the gap. Germline V gene data show CDR1 as DFQATT and CDR2 as SNEGSKA (reference sequence). The CDR3 loop is CSARDQGQSTDTQYF. DNA for the CDR3: TGCAGTGCTAGAGATCAAGGACAGAGCACAGATACGCAGTATTTT.

This clonotype was counted at least ten times. The chain uses TRBV11-2 and TRBJ2-3; 12 nucleotides match TRBD1. CDR1 is SGHAT and CDR2 is FQNNGV in the germline V gene. The CDR3 loop spans 17 amino acids. V gave up 5 bases and J gave up 3 bases; unmatched junction bases: 9. CDR3 sequence: CASSKRPGQGATDTQYF. In DNA, the CDR3 is TGTGCCAGCAGCAAAAGACCGGGACAGGGGGCAACAGATACGCAGTATTTT.

The chain recombines TRBV5-6 with TRBJ2-2; 9 nucleotides match TRBD1. Germline CDR1 and CDR2: SGHDT and YYEEEE. The CDR3 loop spans 14 amino acids. With V trimmed by 3 bases and J by 9 bases, 6 bases remained unmatched. The CDR3 is CASSYGTGSRELFF. The CDR3 DNA sequence: TGTGCCAGCAGCTACGGGACAGGGAGTAGGGAGCTGTTTTTT.

This clonotype has only a few counts. CDR3 sequence: CASSVWASGKGTQYF. As DNA, the CDR3 is TGTGCCAGCAGTGTTTGGGCTAGCGGGAAAGGAACCCAGTACTTC. The rearrangement joins TRBV6-1 to TRBJ2-5; 9 nucleotides agree with TRBD2. Germline CDR1 is MNHNS and CDR2 is SASEGT. CDR3 length: 15 residues. The junction had 11 bases not matched to a gene; V was cut back by 4 bases and J by 8 bases.

This clonotype was seen a few times. The chain links TRBV11-2 to TRBJ2-2; D possibly corresponds to TRBD2 (5 bases). In germline, CDR1 is SGHAT, CDR2 FQNNGV. Trimming cost V 4 bases and J 5 bases, with 11 bases left between them. The length of the CDR3 is 14 residues. In DNA, the CDR3 is TGTGCCAGCAGCTCGCGGGTCCGAACCGGGGAGCTGTTTTTT. Translation gives CASSSRVRTGELFF.

This clonotype has just a few counts. The CDR3 nucleotides read TGTGCCAGCAGCCGCCCTAGGACTAGAGACATCTACGAGCAGTACTTC. This translates into CASSRPRTRDIYEQYF. The V and J genes are TRBV3-1 and TRBJ2-7; TRBD2 aligns across 7 bases. The germline V gene has CDR1 LGHDT and CDR2 YNNKEL (reference sequence). The CDR3 has 16 residues. The V segment lost 4 bases and the J segment 3 bases; nucleotides outside the gene matches: 12.

This clonotype was counted at least ten times. The chain links TRBV3-1 to TRBJ2-1; maybe TRBD2 (7 bases). Per the germline V gene, CDR1 is LGHDT and CDR2 is YNNKEL (reference sequence). Between the trimmed V and J ends, which lost 4 bases and 4 bases, there was a span of 17 bases. The CDR3 length is 16 residues. CDR3 sequence (DNA): TGTGCCAGCAGCCCCGGAGGGGGGGAAACTTACAATGAGCAGTTCTTC. It codes for CASSPGGGETYNEQFF.

The chain has TRBV6-2 or TRBV6-3 and TRBJ2-3; D possibly corresponds to TRBD2 (5 bases). Germline V gene data show CDR1 as MNHEY and CDR2 as SVGEGT. The V and J ends lost 7 bases and 2 bases respectively, with 13 bases between them. The CDR3 has 14 residues. The CDR3 DNA is TGTGCCAGCACCAACGGGGTCTACACAGATACGCAGTATTTT. Translation gives CASTNGVYTDTQYF.